These T cell receptor beta chains were read from a single sample in a study of T cells after yellow fever vaccination. TCRdb independently ran MiXCR on the 5' RACE reads; one entry per CDR3 protein. The sample holds around 530,000 distinct CDR3 sequences, around 17% seen once. Material: PBMCs, obtained about 5 days after the first yellow fever vaccination. These receptors all stem from a man aged 18-30 years who received the YFV17D yellow fever vaccine. Both conserved end residues are part of each CDR3. The D gene is left open where the match is weak. A row's size may be missing; if present it is once, few, many or a size class.

clone size,J gene,V gene,D gene,CDR3 protein,CDR3 DNA
NA,TRBJ2-3,TRBV9,TRBD1,CASRRGDRETDTQYF,TGTGCCAGCAGGAGGGGGGACAGGGAAACAGATACGCAGTATTTT
few,TRBJ1-6,TRBV5-7,NA,CASSFVWDTYSPLHF,TGTGCCAGCAGCTTCGTATGGGACACCTATTCACCCCTCCACTTT
NA,TRBJ2-7,TRBV20-1,NA,CSASGLRNYEQYF,TGCAGTGCTAGTGGACTACGGAACTACGAGCAGTACTTC
NA,TRBJ2-5,TRBV4-1,NA,CASSQRAQETQYF,TGCGCCAGCAGCCAACGGGCCCAAGAGACCCAGTACTTC
NA,TRBJ2-3,TRBV24-1,TRBD1,CATSGWDRFTDTQYF,TGTGCCACCAGTGGTTGGGACAGATTCACAGATACGCAGTATTTT
many,TRBJ2-1,TRBV7-2,NA,CASSLGMSSYNEQFF,TGTGCCAGCAGCTTAGGGATGAGCTCCTACAATGAGCAGTTCTTC
few,TRBJ2-7,TRBV4-1,TRBD1,CASSQEGDRISYEQYF,TGCGCCAGCAGCCAAGAAGGGGACAGGATTTCCTACGAGCAGTACTTC
few,TRBJ2-4,TRBV4-2,NA,CASSQVAVGAKNIQYF,TGTGCCAGCAGCCAAGTGGCGGTTGGGGCCAAAAACATTCAGTACTTC
NA,TRBJ1-5,TRBV2,NA,CASNRPNDGNQPQHF,TGTGCCAGCAACAGACCCAACGACGGCAATCAGCCCCAGCATTTT
NA,TRBJ1-6,TRBV4-1,NA,CASSQVQGTGSPLHF,TGCGCCAGCAGCCAAGTGCAGGGGACTGGCTCACCCCTCCACTTT
NA,TRBJ2-6,TRBV5-4,NA,CASSLGLGSGANVLTF,TGTGCCAGCAGCTTGGGTCTGGGTTCTGGGGCCAACGTCCTGACTTTC
NA,TRBJ2-1,TRBV5-1,NA,CASSLEVLAGQHNEQFF,TGCGCCAGCAGCTTGGAGGTCTTGGCGGGGCAACACAATGAGCAGTTCTTC
few,TRBJ1-3,TRBV7-2,NA,CASSFFTSSGNTIYF,TGTGCCAGCAGCTTCTTTACGAGCTCTGGAAACACCATATATTTT
few,TRBJ2-3,TRBV5-4,TRBD1,CASSYGQGKGDTQYF,TGTGCCAGCAGCTACGGACAGGGGAAGGGAGATACGCAGTATTTT
NA,TRBJ1-2,TRBV6-5,TRBD1,CASSYQGQGAYGYTF,TGTGCCAGCAGTTACCAGGGACAGGGGGCTTATGGCTACACCTTC
NA,TRBJ1-1,TRBV14,NA,CASSPLKQGRRDTEAFF,TGTGCCAGCAGCCCACTGAAGCAGGGTCGTCGCGACACTGAAGCTTTCTTT
NA,TRBJ2-5,TRBV7-6,NA,CASSPTPGLQETQYF,TGTGCCAGCAGCCCCACCCCGGGACTCCAAGAGACCCAGTACTTC
few,TRBJ2-2,TRBV20-1,NA,CSAISGVWTGELFF,TGCAGTGCTATCTCCGGGGTATGGACCGGGGAGCTGTTTTTT
once,TRBJ1-4,TRBV7-9,NA,CASAWKGQTNEKLFF,TGTGCCAGCGCCTGGAAGGGGCAAACTAATGAAAAACTGTTTTTT
NA,TRBJ2-1,TRBV5-1,NA,CASSSDSLQFF,TGCGCCAGCAGCTCAGACAGCCTGCAGTTCTTC
NA,TRBJ2-5,TRBV5-4,NA,CATQTPGNQETQYF,TGTGCCACCCAGACCCCAGGCAACCAAGAGACCCAGTACTTC
NA,TRBJ1-5,TRBV20-1,NA,CSARARTDSNQPQHF,TGCAGTGCTAGAGCCCGGACAGATAGCAATCAGCCCCAGCATTTT
NA,TRBJ2-3,TRBV20-1,TRBD2,CSARYGGGQTQYF,TGCAGTGCTAGGTACGGCGGGGGTCAAACGCAGTATTTT
few,TRBJ2-3,TRBV27,TRBD2,CASSETSGGRSDTQYF,TGTGCCAGCAGTGAAACTAGCGGGGGGAGATCAGATACGCAGTATTTT
NA,TRBJ1-2,TRBV5-8,NA,CASSQVLDTYGYTF,TGTGCCAGCAGCCAAGTTTTAGACACCTATGGCTACACCTTC
NA,TRBJ1-2,TRBV7-9,NA,CASSARRQGDKIDGYTF,TGTGCCAGCAGCGCCCGGCGTCAGGGCGATAAGATTGATGGCTACACCTTC
few,TRBJ2-3,TRBV20-1,NA,CSAQTPGSATDTQYF,TGCAGTGCTCAAACTCCCGGGTCCGCTACAGATACGCAGTATTTT
NA,TRBJ1-3,TRBV12-3/TRBV12-4,NA,CASSPRLDTIYF,TGTGCCAGCAGCCCCCGGCTCGACACCATATATTTT
NA,TRBJ2-5,TRBV27,NA,CASSPGRTRRTQYF,TGTGCCAGCAGTCCAGGACGGACTCGCAGGACCCAGTACTTC
few,TRBJ2-3,TRBV19,TRBD2,CASSFRLAGAPDTQYF,TGTGCCAGTAGTTTCCGACTAGCGGGGGCCCCAGATACGCAGTATTTT
few,TRBJ1-2,TRBV4-2,TRBD1,CASSQEVRTGYGYTF,TGTGCCAGCAGCCAAGAAGTCCGGACAGGGTATGGCTACACCTTC
few,TRBJ2-2,TRBV10-3,NA,CAISLGGATNTGELFF,TGTGCCATCAGTCTAGGTGGGGCTACGAACACCGGGGAGCTGTTTTTT
NA,TRBJ1-6,TRBV4-3,NA,CASSQVLRGARNSPLHF,TGCGCCAGCAGCCAAGTATTGAGAGGGGCTCGTAATTCACCCCTCCACTTT
NA,TRBJ2-1,TRBV10-1,NA,CASSIDGATYNEQFF,TGCGCCAGCAGCATAGACGGGGCTACTTACAATGAGCAGTTCTTC
NA,TRBJ2-1,TRBV7-2,NA,CASSLAGYLYNEQFF,TGTGCCAGCAGCTTAGCCGGGTACCTCTACAATGAGCAGTTCTTC
NA,TRBJ2-7,TRBV7-8,NA,CASSGQVATGYEQYF,TGTGCCAGCAGCGGACAAGTAGCGACCGGGTACGAGCAGTACTTC
NA,TRBJ2-3,TRBV24-1,NA,CATSDLGGALDTQYF,TGTGCCACCAGTGATTTAGGGGGGGCTTTAGATACGCAGTATTTT
few,TRBJ1-2,TRBV4-1,TRBD1,CASSRTDRHYGYTF,TGCGCCAGCAGCCGCACGGACAGGCACTATGGCTACACCTTC
NA,TRBJ1-4,TRBV30,NA,CAWSASGEKLFF,TGTGCCTGGAGCGCGTCAGGGGAAAAACTGTTTTTT
many,TRBJ1-2,TRBV28,TRBD1,CASSFRGRPNYGYTF,TGTGCCAGCAGTTTCAGGGGGAGGCCTAACTATGGCTACACCTTC
NA,TRBJ2-1,TRBV29-1,NA,CSGKQESYNEQFF,TGCAGCGGCAAACAAGAGTCCTACAATGAGCAGTTCTTC
few,TRBJ2-2,TRBV2,NA,CASSKVTGELFF,TGTGCCAGCAGTAAAGTCACCGGGGAGCTGTTTTTT
many,TRBJ2-1,TRBV12-3/TRBV12-4,NA,CASRPGLTVLGEQFF,TGTGCCAGCAGACCGGGTTTGACGGTTCTGGGTGAGCAGTTCTTC